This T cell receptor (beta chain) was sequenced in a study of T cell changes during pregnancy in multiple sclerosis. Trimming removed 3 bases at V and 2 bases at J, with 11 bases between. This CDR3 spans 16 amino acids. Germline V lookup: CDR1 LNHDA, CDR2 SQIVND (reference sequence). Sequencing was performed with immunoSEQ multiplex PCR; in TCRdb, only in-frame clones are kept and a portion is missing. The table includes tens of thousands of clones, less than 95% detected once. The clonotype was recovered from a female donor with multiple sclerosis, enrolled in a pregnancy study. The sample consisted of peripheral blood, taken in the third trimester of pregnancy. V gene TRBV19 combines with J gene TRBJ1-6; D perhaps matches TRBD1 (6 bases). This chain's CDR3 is CASSMTGLTYNSPLHF. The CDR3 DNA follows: TGTGCCAGTAGTATGACAGGTCTCACCTATAATTCACCCCTCCACTTT.